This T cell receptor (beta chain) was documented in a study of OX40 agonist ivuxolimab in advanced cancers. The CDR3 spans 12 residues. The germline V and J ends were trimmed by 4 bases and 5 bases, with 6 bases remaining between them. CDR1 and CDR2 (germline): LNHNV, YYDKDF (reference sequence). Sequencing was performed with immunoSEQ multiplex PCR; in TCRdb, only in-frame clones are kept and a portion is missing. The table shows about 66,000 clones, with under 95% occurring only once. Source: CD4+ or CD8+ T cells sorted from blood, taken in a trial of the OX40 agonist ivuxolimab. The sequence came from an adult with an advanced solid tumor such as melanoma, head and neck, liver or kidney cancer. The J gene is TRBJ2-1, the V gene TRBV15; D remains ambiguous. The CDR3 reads CATSISNNEQFF. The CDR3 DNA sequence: TGTGCCACCAGCATCTCGAACAATGAGCAGTTCTTC.